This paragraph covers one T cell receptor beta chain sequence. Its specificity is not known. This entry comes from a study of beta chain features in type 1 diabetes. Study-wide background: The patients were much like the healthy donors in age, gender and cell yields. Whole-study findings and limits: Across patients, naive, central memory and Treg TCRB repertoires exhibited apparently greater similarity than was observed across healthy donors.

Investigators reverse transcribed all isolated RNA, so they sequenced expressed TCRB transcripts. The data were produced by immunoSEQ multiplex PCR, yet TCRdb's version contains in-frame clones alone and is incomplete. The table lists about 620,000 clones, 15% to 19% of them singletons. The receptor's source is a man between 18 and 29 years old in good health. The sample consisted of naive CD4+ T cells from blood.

The CDR3 DNA reads TGTGCCAGCAGTGAAGCGGGGTGGTTCCTTCAAGAGACCCAGTACTTC. Encoded protein: CASSEAGWFLQETQYF. The chain joins TRBV2 to TRBJ2-5; D not resolved. The CDR3 sequence is 16 residues long. V shed 0 bases and J shed 2 bases, with 13 bases lying between them. CDR1 SNHLY and CDR2 FYNNEI come from the germline V gene.